One TCR beta chain is described in this entry. In assigning cohorts, the study relied on participant-reported clinical history. CDR1 and CDR2 from the germline V gene are SEHNR and FQNEAQ (reference sequence). The V end was cut by 1 base, the J end by 4 bases, with 20 bases between. CDR3 length equals 18 residues. The data stem from a study of blood T cell repertoires in COVID-19. Turning to the study itself: Collection of acute and convalescent COVID-19 samples took place in the United States, Italy and Spain. The analysed material was cDNA or gDNA that came from T cells, B-cell-depleted T cells, or PBMCs.

TCRdb's table, derived via immunoSEQ multiplex PCR, lists solely in-frame clones and lacks some. Here the sample spans roughly 360,000 clones, about 89% being singletons. This TCR derives from a man under 40 who had recovered from COVID-19. The material sequenced was PBMCs or T cells enriched from blood (not recorded which). V and J are TRBV7-9 and TRBJ1-3, with no clear D. CDR3 region: CASSLVPGSELRGNTIYF. DNA for the CDR3: TGTGCCAGCAGCTTAGTCCCGGGATCCGAATTGAGGGGAAACACCATATATTTT.